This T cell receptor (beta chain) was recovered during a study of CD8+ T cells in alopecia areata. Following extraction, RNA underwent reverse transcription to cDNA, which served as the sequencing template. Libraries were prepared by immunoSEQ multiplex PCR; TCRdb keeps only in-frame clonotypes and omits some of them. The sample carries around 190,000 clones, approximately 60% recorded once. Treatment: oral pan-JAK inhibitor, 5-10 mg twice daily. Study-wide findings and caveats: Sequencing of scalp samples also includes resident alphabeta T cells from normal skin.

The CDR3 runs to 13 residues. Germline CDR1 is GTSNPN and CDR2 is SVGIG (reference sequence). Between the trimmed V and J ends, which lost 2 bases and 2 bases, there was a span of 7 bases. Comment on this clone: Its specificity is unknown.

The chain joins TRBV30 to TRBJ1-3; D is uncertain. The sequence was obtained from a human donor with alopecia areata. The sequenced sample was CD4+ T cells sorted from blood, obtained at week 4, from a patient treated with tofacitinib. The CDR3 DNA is TGTGCCTGGAGTAGGAGCGCTGGAAACACCATATATTTT. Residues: CAWSRSAGNTIYF.